These T cell receptor beta chains were read from a single sample in a study of T cell repertoires in cytomegalovirus infection. TCRdb reprocessed the reads with MiXCR, giving one entry per CDR3 protein. This sample has roughly 700,000 distinct CDR3 sequences, with around a third found just once. For these receptors, no antigen is known. The source was cultured PBMCs, collected from culture after CMV antigen stimulation. The receptors stem from a human donor in good health (CMV status not recorded). Some clones in this sample may be carry-over from other donors' samples. Each CDR3 is given with its conserved first and last residue. D genes are given only for firm matches. Clone size is shown for a subset of rows, as once, few, many or a class of expanded clone.

abundance	v_gene	len	d_gene	j_gene	CDR3nt	CDR3aa
once	TRBV7-7	13	NA	TRBJ1-1	TGTGCCAGCAGCCCCGGGAGGGGCGCTGAAGCTTTCTTT	CASSPGRGAEAFF
NA	TRBV7-9	15	NA	TRBJ2-5	TGTGCCAGCAGCTTAGGGACTTCTCCTCAAGAGACCCAGTACTTC	CASSLGTSPQETQYF
NA	TRBV5-1	14	TRBD2	TRBJ2-1	TGCGCCAGCAGCTTGCGGGGGGGCCACGGTGAGCAGTTCTTC	CASSLRGGHGEQFF
few	TRBV6-2/TRBV6-3	14	NA	TRBJ2-1	TGTGCCAGCAGTTTCGCCCCCCGTGGGGGTGAGCAGTTCTTC	CASSFAPRGGEQFF
NA	TRBV27	13	NA	TRBJ1-2	TGTGCCAGCAGTTTCACTAGGGGGTATGGCTACACCTTC	CASSFTRGYGYTF
few	TRBV27	13	NA	TRBJ1-4	TGTGCCAGCAGTCTTACGAGGGGTGAAAAACTGTTTTTT	CASSLTRGEKLFF
NA	TRBV12-3/TRBV12-4	16	NA	TRBJ2-1	TGTGCCAGCAGCCACGCTCGACAAAGCTCCTACAATGAGCAGTTCTTC	CASSHARQSSYNEQFF
NA	TRBV15	16	TRBD2	TRBJ2-3	TGTGCCACCAGCAGAGGAACGGGGACTAAAATGGATACGCAGTATTTT	CATSRGTGTKMDTQYF
NA	TRBV7-8	21	NA	TRBJ2-1	TGTGCCAGCAGCGGTAGGGCGGGCGTAGCGACAAAGACCAGCTCCTACAATGAGCAGTTCTTC	CASSGRAGVATKTSSYNEQFF
NA	TRBV12-5	15	NA	TRBJ2-5	TGTGCTAGTGGTATTGGTACCCAGGATCAAGAGACCCAGTACTTC	CASGIGTQDQETQYF